A single sample is the source of the 22 T cell receptor beta chains below, sequenced in a study of Graves' ophthalmopathy and Graves' hyperthyroidism. Amplifying from RNA transcripts, the study obtained TCR beta CDR3 regions. The first-round RT-PCR employed HTBI primers together with the Qiagen OneStep RT-PCR kit. A multiplex PCR was then performed as the second round. TCRdb ran MiXCR on the multiplex PCR reads and lists one entry per CDR3 protein. The sample consists of hundreds of thousands of distinct CDR3 sequences, approximately 15% of them appearing once. Specimen: blood. These receptors were obtained from a woman in her 30s with Graves' ophthalmopathy.

This clonotype appeared many times. The J gene is TRBJ2-7, the V gene TRBV12-3 or TRBV12-4; the D gene is possibly TRBD1 (6 bases). V was clipped by 5 bases and J by 3 bases, with 20 bases between them. The CDR3 totals 16 residues. The CDR3 DNA reads TGTGCCAGCAGTCAGGGGACAAGGAGACCCCACTACGAGCAGTACTTC. This translates into CASSQGTRRPHYEQYF.

The V call is TRBV28, the J call TRBJ2-7, with D tentatively TRBD1 (5 bases). The V end was cut by 5 bases, the J end by 4 bases, with 9 bases between. The CDR3 is 12 residues long. Germline CDR1 and CDR2: MDHEN and SYDVKM. The DNA for the CDR3 is TGTGCCAGCAGTGACCAGGGTTACGAGCAGTACTTC. Translated: CASSDQGYEQYF.

In this sample, this clonotype turned up many times. J is TRBJ1-1 and V is TRBV6-1, with D possibly TRBD1 on 6 matching bases. CDR1 MNHNS and CDR2 SASEGT come from the germline V gene. This CDR3 region has 16 residues. V lost 6 bases and J lost 7, with 24 bases in between. CDR3 amino acids: CASRAGTTSGEFEAFF. The DNA for the CDR3 is TGTGCCAGCAGGGCCGGGACAACCTCCGGCGAGTTTGAAGCTTTCTTT.

The table lists this clonotype with many counts. V gene TRBV12-3 or TRBV12-4 combines with J gene TRBJ1-2, with TRBD1 as a possible D gene (5 bases). The CDR3 is 13 amino acids. V lost 3 bases, J lost 2 bases, and 7 bases lay in between. The CDR3 spells CASSFAGNYGYTF. CDR3 sequence (DNA): TGTGCCAGCAGTTTCGCAGGGAACTATGGCTACACCTTC.

This clonotype was observed a few times. The chain employs TRBV5-6 and TRBJ2-2, with D perhaps matching TRBD2 (5 bases). CDR3 length equals 16 residues. The germline V and J ends were trimmed by 4 bases and 3 bases, with 16 bases remaining between them. Germline V gives CDR1 SGHDT, CDR2 YYEEEE. CDR3 sequence: CASSIRSGAYTGELFF. CDR3 DNA: TGTGCCAGCAGCATAAGGAGCGGAGCCTACACCGGGGAGCTGTTTTTT.

V and J are TRBV29-1 and TRBJ1-2; 8 nucleotides line up with TRBD1. This CDR3 has 15 amino acids. In germline, CDR1 is SQVTM, CDR2 ANQGSEA. Germline trimming cut 8 bases from V and 4 bases from J; bases unmatched to any gene: 15. The CDR3 nucleotides are TGCAGCATCCGGGACAGGTCCATCCCGCGCTATGGCTACACCTTC. It specifies CSIRDRSIPRYGYTF.

This clonotype was recorded many times. V gene TRBV11-2 combines with J gene TRBJ1-6, with a tentative D call TRBD1 (5 bases). The CDR3 contains 14 residues. Trimming took off 4 bases at V and 9 bases at J, with 13 bases between the two ends. The germline gives CDR1 SGHAT, CDR2 FQNNGV. CDR3 amino acids: CASSSPSGGSPLHF. The CDR3 nucleotides read TGTGCCAGCAGCTCCCCATCGGGGGGTTCACCCCTCCACTTT.

This clonotype was counted a few times. Only one base separates this from a far larger clonotype, so it likely reflects a read error. The chain uses TRBV7-8 and TRBJ2-7, with TRBD2 as a possible D gene (5 bases). CDR1 and CDR2 (germline): SGHVS, FQNEAQ. The ends were cut back, 4 bases at V and 2 bases at J, with 6 bases in the middle. The CDR3 sequence is 12 residues long. The CDR3 reads CASSSRAYEQYF. CDR3 bases: TGTGCCAGCAGCTCGAGGGCCTACGAGCAGTACTTC.

This chain links TRBV28 with TRBJ1-1; D remains ambiguous. Germline V gene lookup returns CDR1 MDHEN and CDR2 SYDVKM. The V end was cut by 4 bases, the J end by 7 bases, with 13 bases between. This CDR3 is built from 13 residues. This CDR3 reads CASSYPSGGEAFF. The CDR3 DNA sequence: TGTGCCAGCAGTTACCCTAGCGGAGGTGAAGCTTTCTTT.

This clonotype was recorded many times. This chain links TRBV6-1 with TRBJ1-2; weak D call: TRBD1 (5 bases). The CDR3 is 15 amino acids. Germline V lookup: CDR1 MNHNS, CDR2 SASEGT. Between the trimmed V and J ends, which lost 6 bases and 4 bases, there was a span of 18 bases. Here the CDR3 DNA reads TGTGCCAGCAGCCATAGGCCGGGGACGGGCTATGGCTACACCTTC. It translates to CASSHRPGTGYGYTF.

This clonotype was recorded at least ten times. CDR3 sequence (DNA): TGTGCCAGCAGTAACGGACTAGCGGGGTACTTC. It encodes CASSNGLAGYF. The chain has TRBV12-3 or TRBV12-4 and TRBJ2-5, with 11 nucleotides matching TRBD2. The CDR3 length is 11 residues. With V trimmed by 5 bases and J by 13 bases, 3 bases remained unmatched.

This clonotype has at least ten counts. This chain connects TRBV7-3 to TRBJ2-7; no definite D call. This CDR3 comprises 13 residues. CDR1 and CDR2 from the germline V gene are SGHTA and FQGTGA. Trimming cost V 0 bases and J 4 bases, with 7 bases left between them. The DNA for the CDR3 is TGTGCCAGCAGCTTAACCCCGGCATACGAGCAGTACTTC. Amino acid sequence: CASSLTPAYEQYF.

This clonotype was recorded a few times. This sequence joins TRBV30 and TRBJ2-7, with 7 bases identical to TRBD1. Losses at the gene ends were 3 bases for V and 2 bases for J; bases not matched to a gene: 10. The CDR3 runs 15 residues. Germline loops: CDR1 GTSNPN, CDR2 SVGIG (reference sequence). CDR3 sequence reads: CAWSQSTGAPYEQYF. Written as DNA, the CDR3 is TGTGCCTGGAGCCAATCCACAGGGGCCCCCTACGAGCAGTACTTC.

This clonotype was seen repeatedly, ten times or more. The gene calls are TRBV20-1 and TRBJ2-5; the match to TRBD1 covers 7 bases. The length of the CDR3 is 13 residues. Trimming took 5 bases from V and 5 from J; bases not matched to a gene: 8. From germline, CDR1 is DFQATT and CDR2 SNEGSKA (reference sequence). The CDR3 region is CSAGQQGWETQYF. Here the CDR3 DNA reads TGCAGTGCTGGACAACAGGGGTGGGAGACCCAGTACTTC.

This sequence joins TRBV20-1 and TRBJ1-1; D may be TRBD1 (6 bases). Per the germline V gene, CDR1 is DFQATT and CDR2 is SNEGSKA (reference sequence). Trimming took off 0 bases at V and 0 bases at J, with 17 bases between the two ends. The CDR3 runs to 17 residues. CDR3 loop: CSAREAGTGRMNTEAFF. The CDR3 nucleotides are TGCAGTGCTAGAGAAGCCGGCACAGGGCGGATGAACACTGAAGCTTTCTTT.

This clonotype has ten or more counts. V usage is TRBV12-3 or TRBV12-4 and J usage is TRBJ2-7, with D tentatively TRBD2 (5 bases). V was pared by 4 bases and J by 0 bases, with 10 bases between. The CDR3 totals 14 residues. The CDR3 coding sequence is TGTGCCAGCAGTTCTACCGGGGTCTCCTACGAGCAGTACTTC. Encoded protein: CASSSTGVSYEQYF.

This clonotype was counted at least ten times. V is TRBV29-1 and J is TRBJ1-1, with 7 bases aligning to TRBD1. The V and J ends lost 6 bases and 4 bases, in that order; junction bases with no gene match: 8. The CDR3 has 13 amino acids. Per germline, CDR1 SQVTM and CDR2 ANQGSEA. This chain's CDR3 is CSVPDRRGTEAFF. DNA for the CDR3: TGCAGCGTACCGGACAGGAGGGGCACTGAAGCTTTCTTT.

This clonotype came up many times. This chain uses TRBV7-2 with TRBJ1-1, with a possible D match to TRBD1 (5 bases). This CDR3 contains 14 residues. Trimming pared 3 bases from V and 4 bases from J, leaving 12 bases between. The germline CDR1 and CDR2 sequences are SGHTA and FQGNSA. CDR3 region: CASSFPGVLTEAFF. Written as DNA, the CDR3 is TGTGCCAGCAGCTTTCCGGGGGTACTCACTGAAGCTTTCTTT.

This clonotype showed up just a few times. This chain links TRBV20-1 with TRBJ1-5; D ambiguous. Trimming removed 0 bases at V and 6 bases at J, with 9 bases between. The V gene's germline CDR1 is DFQATT and CDR2 SNEGSKA (reference sequence). The length of the CDR3 is 13 residues. This CDR3 is CSARDRYSQPQHF. CDR3 nucleotide sequence: TGCAGTGCTAGAGATAGATACAGTCAGCCCCAGCATTTT.

V usage is TRBV7-2 and J usage is TRBJ2-5; 10 bases map to TRBD2. The CDR3 extends over 14 amino acids. The germline gives CDR1 SGHTA, CDR2 FQGNSA. V trimming: 5 bases; J trimming: 7 bases; junction bases outside the gene matches: 7. The CDR3 region is CASSPGTSEGTQYF. The CDR3 DNA follows: TGTGCCAGCAGCCCCGGGACTAGCGAAGGGACCCAGTACTTC.

The chain links TRBV6-1 to TRBJ1-5; D may be TRBD1 (6 bases). This CDR3 is built from 13 residues. Germline CDR1 is MNHNS and CDR2 is SASEGT. Trimming shortened V by 5 bases and J by 6 bases, and 11 bases separated the two germline ends. The CDR3 DNA sequence: TGTGCCAGCAGTCCAGGACAGCTTCAGCCCCAGCATTTT. Amino acid sequence: CASSPGQLQPQHF.

Many counts were recorded for this clonotype. V gene TRBV6-1 combines with J gene TRBJ2-2; 10 bases are a match to TRBD2. Germline V gives CDR1 MNHNS, CDR2 SASEGT. V lost 5 bases and J lost 6; bases outside the gene matches: 3. This CDR3 is 14 amino acids long. CDR3 bases: TGTGCCAGCAGTCAGCTAGCGGGAGCCGGGGAGCTGTTTTTT. Translating it yields CASSQLAGAGELFF.